Each of the 26 T cell receptor beta chains below was sequenced from the same sample in a study of CD8 T cells in ankylosing spondylitis. One entry per CDR3 protein results from TCRdb running MiXCR on the 5' RACE reads. The data show about 400,000 distinct CDR3 sequences, roughly 20% seen once. What was sequenced was blood, either unsorted or a sorted T cell fraction (not recorded which). The source is a male donor with ankylosing spondylitis or in good health (not recorded which).

J is TRBJ2-3 and V is TRBV29-1; the match to TRBD1 covers 8 bases. The CDR3 length is 13 residues. V was pared by 7 bases and J by 2 bases, with 5 bases of the junction left unmatched. CDR1 is SQVTM, CDR2 ANQGSEA, per germline. CDR3 sequence (DNA): TGCAGCGCGCCGGGACAGGACACAGATACGCAGTATTTT. It encodes CSAPGQDTDTQYF.

The table lists this clonotype with many counts. The CDR3 DNA reads TGTGCCAGCAGTCGACAGGGGGGGGAGCAGTACTTC. The encoded protein is CASSRQGGEQYF. The rearrangement links TRBV12-3 or TRBV12-4 to TRBJ2-7; 9 bases map to TRBD1. The CDR3 length is 12 residues. Trimming removed 5 bases from V and 7 bases from J; junction bases left unmatched: 3.

This clonotype has only a few counts. V usage is TRBV20-1 and J usage is TRBJ2-7; D ambiguous. CDR3 length equals 12 residues. V dropped 5 bases and J dropped 0 bases, with 8 bases sitting between them. CDR1 DFQATT and CDR2 SNEGSKA come from the germline V gene (reference sequence). The CDR3 DNA sequence: TGCAGTGCTGCGGCGGCCTCCTACGAGCAGTACTTC. As protein: CSAAAASYEQYF.

This clonotype was seen repeatedly, ten times or more. The gene calls are TRBV12-3 or TRBV12-4 and TRBJ2-3; D remains ambiguous. V dropped 6 bases and J dropped 6 bases, with 10 bases sitting between them. The CDR3 consists of 12 residues. CDR3 sequence: CASSSSGDTQYF. The CDR3 nucleotides read TGTGCCAGCAGCTCTAGTGGGGATACGCAGTATTTT.

This clonotype was detected a few times. An end of the junction does not agree with germline; a read error may underlie this. Here the CDR3 reads CASSFPLTGGVEAQYF. In DNA form, the CDR3 reads TGTGCCAGCAGTTTTCCTCTAACAGGGGGCGTAGAGGCCCAGTACTTC. V usage is TRBV28 and J usage is TRBJ2-5; 9 bases are a match to TRBD1. Germline CDR1 and CDR2: MDHEN and SYDVKM. This CDR3 comprises 16 residues.

This chain joins TRBV7-9 and TRBJ2-1; tentative D call: TRBD1 (6 bases). Trimming shortened V by 5 bases and J by 5 bases, and 16 bases separated the two germline ends. Germline-derived CDR1 and CDR2 are SEHNR and FQNEAQ (reference sequence). The CDR3 sequence is 15 residues long. CDR3: CASSHRDMGHNEQFF. DNA for the CDR3: TGTGCCAGCAGCCACCGGGACATGGGACACAATGAGCAGTTCTTC.

This chain links TRBV19 with TRBJ2-1, with 7 bases fitting TRBD1. The trim removed 2 bases at V and 7 bases at J, leaving 11 bases unmatched. The CDR3 has 16 residues. CDR1 and CDR2 from the germline V gene are LNHDA and SQIVND (reference sequence). Here the CDR3 reads CASSILEGANANEQFF. In DNA, the CDR3 is TGTGCCAGTAGTATACTCGAGGGGGCGAATGCTAATGAGCAGTTCTTC. Full variable domain (missing parts from reference TRBV19 and TRBJ2-1): DGGITQSPKYLFRKEGQNVTLSCEQNLNHDAMYWYRQDPGQGLRLIYYSQIVNDFQKGDIAEGYSVSREKKESFPLTVTSAQKNPTAFYLCASSILEGANANEQFFGPGTRLTVL.

The chain couples TRBV4-2 to TRBJ1-4; D unresolved. CDR3 length: 13 residues. V was shortened by 3 bases and J by 11 bases, with 13 bases between the two germline ends. Germline V gene sequence: CDR1 LGHNA, CDR2 YNFKEQ. For the CDR3, the DNA is TGTGCCAGCAGCCAGCTCAGAGAGAAGAAACTGTTTTTT. Translated, it gives CASSQLREKKLFF.

This clonotype was counted at least ten times. The chain links TRBV12-3 or TRBV12-4 to TRBJ2-1; D tentatively fits TRBD1 or TRBD2 (5 bases each). Trimming removed 1 base at V and 6 bases at J, with 10 bases between. The length of the CDR3 is 14 residues. The CDR3 reads CASSLVGAGNEQFF. CDR3 in DNA: TGTGCCAGCAGTTTAGTAGGGGCGGGCAATGAGCAGTTCTTC.

This chain uses TRBV12-3 or TRBV12-4 with TRBJ2-3, with D possibly being TRBD1 (6 bases). The CDR3 is made up of 14 amino acids. V gave up 10 bases and J gave up 4 bases, with 18 bases separating them. This chain's CDR3 is CATLLGRGADTQYF. The DNA of the CDR3 is TGTGCCACCCTATTGGGCAGGGGCGCAGATACGCAGTATTTT.

This clonotype was detected a few times. The chain employs TRBV27 and TRBJ2-1; 7 bases fit TRBD1. This CDR3 has 11 amino acids. In germline, CDR1 is MNHEY, CDR2 SMNVEV (reference sequence). V shed 5 bases, J shed 13 bases, and the junction held 5 bases outside the gene matches. The CDR3 region is CASSETGVQFF. The CDR3 DNA reads TGTGCCAGCAGTGAAACAGGGGTACAGTTCTTC.

The table lists this clonotype with many counts. The V and J genes are TRBV19 and TRBJ1-1; no reliable D call. The germline CDR1 and CDR2 sequences are LNHDA and SQIVND (reference sequence). The CDR3 has 12 residues. Trimming stripped 6 bases from V and 1 base from J, with 6 bases between. The CDR3 DNA reads as TGTGCCAGTAGCGGCGGGAACACTGAAGCTTTCTTT. Protein: CASSGGNTEAFF.

This clonotype was counted between two and nine times. The chain uses TRBV21-1 and TRBJ1-2; the table's TRBD1 call for D was not verified on the DNA. TRBV21-1 is flagged as a pseudogene. The CDR3 runs to 17 residues. The CDR3 nucleotides are TGTGCCAGCAGCAAAGAAACGGGAACAGGGGAGGCGGGTGGCTACACCTTC. The encoded protein is CASSKETGTGEAGGYTF.

J is TRBJ2-5 and V is TRBV4-2; D may be TRBD1 or TRBD2 (5 bases each). Germline lookup yields CDR1 LGHNA and CDR2 YNFKEQ. Trimming cost V 0 bases and J 5 bases, with 19 bases left between them. The CDR3 extends over 17 amino acids. This CDR3 reads CASSQDPGGSGGETQYF. CDR3 DNA sequence: TGTGCCAGCAGCCAAGATCCTGGGGGATCAGGTGGGGAGACCCAGTACTTC.

This clonotype turned up a few times. The chain combines TRBV5-5 with TRBJ2-7; D unresolved. CDR3 length equals 14 residues. Germline CDR1 SGHKS, CDR2 YYEKEE (reference sequence). Trimming cost V 2 bases and J 3 bases, with 12 bases left between them. DNA for the CDR3: TGTGCCAGCAGCTTCAGCTCCTCCCTCTACGAGCAGTACTTC. This sequence encodes CASSFSSSLYEQYF.

The sample holds many counts of this clonotype. The junction differs from germline at one of its ends, possibly a read error. The chain joins TRBV10-2 to TRBJ2-7, with a possible D match to TRBD2 (5 bases). CDR1 is WSHSY, CDR2 SAAADI, per germline. The length of the CDR3 is 13 residues. CDR3 residues: CASSEGASYEQYF. The CDR3 nucleotides are TGTGCCAGCAGTGAGGGAGCGTCCTACGAGCAGTACTTC.

The chain carries TRBV21-1 and TRBJ2-7. TRBV21-1 counts as a pseudogene. CDR3 length: 14 amino acids. Here the CDR3 reads CASSSPGGFHEQYF. The DNA for the CDR3 is TGTGCCAGCAGCTCGCCCGGAGGGTTCCACGAGCAGTACTTC.

In this sample, this clonotype turned up a few times. J is TRBJ2-3 and V is TRBV20-1, with TRBD2 matching 9 bases. CDR3 size: 16 residues. V dropped 0 bases and J dropped 3; count of bases not matched to a gene: 7. CDR1 and CDR2 from the germline V gene are DFQATT and SNEGSKA (reference sequence). CDR3 amino acids: CSARDPPLAGTDTQYF. The CDR3 DNA is TGCAGTGCTAGAGATCCTCCTCTAGCGGGGACAGATACGCAGTATTTT.

The genes are TRBV9 and TRBJ2-1, with 8 positions matching TRBD2. Germline CDR1 SGDLS, CDR2 YYNGEE. This CDR3 has 15 residues. The V segment lost 3 bases and the J segment 8 bases; nucleotides outside the gene matches: 10. The CDR3 sequence is CASSAGGGPQYEQFF. CDR3 in DNA: TGTGCCAGCAGCGCCGGCGGGGGGCCCCAGTATGAGCAGTTCTTC.

This clonotype has only a few counts. The chain has TRBV20-1 and TRBJ2-7; TRBD2 matches 10 bases. CDR1 is DFQATT and CDR2 is SNEGSKA in the germline V gene (reference sequence). The junction had 5 bases not matched to a gene; V was cut back by 0 bases and J by 3 bases. The length of the CDR3 is 15 residues. CDR3 in DNA: TGCAGTGCTAGAGACCGGACTAGCGGATACTACGAGCAGTACTTC. Protein sequence: CSARDRTSGYYEQYF.

The chain carries TRBV12-3 or TRBV12-4 and TRBJ2-5; 11 bases fit TRBD1. The CDR3 spans 15 residues. V was pared by 6 bases and J by 5 bases, with 8 bases of the junction left unmatched. The CDR3 nucleotides read TGTGCCAGCAGCGACGGGACAGGGGGTCCGGAGACCCAGTACTTC. Protein sequence: CASSDGTGGPETQYF.

The chain joins TRBV20-1 to TRBJ2-7; the match to TRBD2 covers 12 bases. The CDR3 length is 18 residues. Germline values: CDR1 DFQATT, CDR2 SNEGSKA (reference sequence). V trimming: 0 bases; J trimming: 3 bases; junction bases outside the gene matches: 12. The DNA for the CDR3 is TGCAGTGCTAGAGATTTGACTAGCGGGGGCGCGAGGGACTACGAGCAGTACTTC. The encoded protein is CSARDLTSGGARDYEQYF.

The genes are TRBV6-6 and TRBJ2-7; no clear D gene. The V gene lost 2 bases and the J gene lost 6 bases, with 11 bases spanning the gap. CDR3 length equals 13 residues. CDR1 and CDR2 (germline): MNHNY, SVGAGI (reference sequence). CDR3 in amino acids: CASSYERWGEQYF. In DNA form, the CDR3 reads TGTGCCAGCAGTTACGAAAGGTGGGGCGAGCAGTACTTC.

The chain recombines TRBV21-1 with TRBJ2-7; no DNA check was done on the table's D call, TRBD2. TRBV21-1 is tagged as a pseudogene. CDR3 length: 18 residues. The CDR3 coding sequence is TGTGCCAGCAGCAACGCTGTAGCGGGGGGGCGGTGGGACTACGAGCAGTACTTC. This sequence encodes CASSNAVAGGRWDYEQYF.

This clonotype was picked up a small number of times. J is TRBJ2-2 and V is TRBV12-3 or TRBV12-4; TRBD1 matches 7 bases. V dropped 7 bases and J dropped 1; count of bases not matched to a gene: 12. The CDR3 sequence is 17 residues long. CDR3 DNA: TGTGCCAGCACCTTGGGCAGGGGGACGGTGAACACCGGGGAGCTGTTTTTT. Its translation: CASTLGRGTVNTGELFF.

This clonotype has a count of ten or more. CDR3 sequence: CASSLVLYNEQFF. The CDR3 coding sequence is TGTGCCAGCAGTTTAGTCCTATACAATGAGCAGTTCTTC. The chain recombines TRBV12-3 or TRBV12-4 with TRBJ2-1, with D unclear. Trimming cost V 1 base and J 4 bases, with 5 bases left between them. The CDR3 has 13 amino acids.